The clone carrying this TCR beta chain showed up just a few times. What it recognizes is unknown. Assay used: immunoSEQ multiplex PCR; TCRdb lists only in-frame clones, some missing. The sample has 950 to 1,500 clones; around 37% are singletons. This record belongs to a study of T cells in localized non-small cell lung cancer. Study observations and caveats: The appearance of a median approximately 57 of the top 100 tumor clones was seen in adjacent lung.

The sample here was lung tumor tissue, taken before any cancer treatment. The source is a male donor at least 60 years old with stage II squamous cell lung carcinoma.

CDR3 sequence: CASSQTSIPGDTEAFF. The DNA for the CDR3 is TGCGCCAGCAGCCAAACTTCAATACCAGGGGACACTGAAGCTTTCTTT. The chain couples TRBV4-1 to TRBJ1-1, with D tentatively TRBD1 (6 bases). V lost 2 bases, J lost 3 bases, and 16 bases lay in between. Germline CDR1 MGHRA, CDR2 YSYEKL. The CDR3 contains 16 residues.